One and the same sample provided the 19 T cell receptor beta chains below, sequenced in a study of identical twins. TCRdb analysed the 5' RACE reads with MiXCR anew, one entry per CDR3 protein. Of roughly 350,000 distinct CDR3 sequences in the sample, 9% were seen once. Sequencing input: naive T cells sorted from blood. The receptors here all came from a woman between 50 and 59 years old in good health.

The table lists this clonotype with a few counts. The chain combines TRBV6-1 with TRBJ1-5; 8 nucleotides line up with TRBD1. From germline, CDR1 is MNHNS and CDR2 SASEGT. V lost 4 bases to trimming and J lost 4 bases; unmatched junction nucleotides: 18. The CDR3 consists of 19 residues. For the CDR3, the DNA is TGTGCCAGCAGTGTTCCCGCTGACCTGACAGGGGCGGTAAATCAGCCCCAGCATTTT. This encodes CASSVPADLTGAVNQPQHF.

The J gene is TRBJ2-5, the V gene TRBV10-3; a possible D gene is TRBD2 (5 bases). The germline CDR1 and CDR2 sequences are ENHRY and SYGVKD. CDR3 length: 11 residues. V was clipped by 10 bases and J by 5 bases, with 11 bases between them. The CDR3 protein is CATRTGETQYF. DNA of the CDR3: TGTGCCACACGGACGGGGGAGACCCAGTACTTC.

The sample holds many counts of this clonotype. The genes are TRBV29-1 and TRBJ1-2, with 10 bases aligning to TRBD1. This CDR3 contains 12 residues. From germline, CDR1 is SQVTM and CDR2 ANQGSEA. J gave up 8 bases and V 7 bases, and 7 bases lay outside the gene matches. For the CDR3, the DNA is TGCAGCGAGGGACAGGGGAGTTCGGGCTACACCTTC. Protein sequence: CSEGQGSSGYTF.

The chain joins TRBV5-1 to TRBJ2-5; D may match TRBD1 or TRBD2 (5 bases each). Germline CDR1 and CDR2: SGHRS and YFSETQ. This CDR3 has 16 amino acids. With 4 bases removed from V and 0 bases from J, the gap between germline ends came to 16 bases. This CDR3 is CASSRSGPPYQETQYF. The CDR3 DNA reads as TGCGCCAGCAGCCGTTCGGGACCACCGTACCAAGAGACCCAGTACTTC. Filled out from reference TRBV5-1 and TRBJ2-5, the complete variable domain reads KAGVTQTPRYLIKTRGQQVTLSCSPISGHRSVSWYQQTPGQGLQFLFEYFSETQRNKGNFPGRFSGRQFSNSRSEMNVSTLELGDSALYLCASSRSGPPYQETQYFGPGTRLLVL.

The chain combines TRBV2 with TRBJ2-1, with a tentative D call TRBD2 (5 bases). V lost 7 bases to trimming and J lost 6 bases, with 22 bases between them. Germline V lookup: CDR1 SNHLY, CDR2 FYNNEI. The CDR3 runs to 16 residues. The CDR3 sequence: CASTSDSGSWSNEQFF. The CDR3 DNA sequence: TGTGCCAGCACCTCGGACTCCGGGTCCTGGAGCAATGAGCAGTTCTTC.

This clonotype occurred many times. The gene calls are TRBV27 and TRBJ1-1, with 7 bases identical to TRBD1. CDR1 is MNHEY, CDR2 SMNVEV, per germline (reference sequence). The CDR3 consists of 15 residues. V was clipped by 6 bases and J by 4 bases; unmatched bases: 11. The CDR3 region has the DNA TGTGCCAGCAGGGCCGTGACAGGGATAAGCACTGAAGCTTTCTTT. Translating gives CASRAVTGISTEAFF.

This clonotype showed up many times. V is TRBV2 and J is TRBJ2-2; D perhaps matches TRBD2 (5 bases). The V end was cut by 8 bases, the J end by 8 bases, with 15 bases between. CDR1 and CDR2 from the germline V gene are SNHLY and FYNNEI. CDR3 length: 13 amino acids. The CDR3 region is CASSLTSGGELFF. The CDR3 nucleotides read TGTGCCAGCTCACTCACAAGCGGAGGGGAGCTGTTTTTT. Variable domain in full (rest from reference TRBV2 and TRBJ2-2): EPEVTQTPSHQVTQMGQEVILRCVPISNHLYFYWYRQILGQKVEFLVSFYNNEISEKSEIFDDQFSVERPDGSNFTLKIRSTKLEDSAMYFCASSLTSGGELFFGEGSRLTVL.

The CDR3 DNA reads TGCAGTGCTAGTGAGAATGGGCTATTAAAGACCCAGTACTTC. Translated, it gives CSASENGLLKTQYF. This chain connects TRBV20-1 to TRBJ2-5; no firm D call. This CDR3 has 14 amino acids. Germline V gene sequence: CDR1 DFQATT, CDR2 SNEGSKA (reference sequence). V was cut by 3 bases and J by 6 bases, with 17 bases left in between.

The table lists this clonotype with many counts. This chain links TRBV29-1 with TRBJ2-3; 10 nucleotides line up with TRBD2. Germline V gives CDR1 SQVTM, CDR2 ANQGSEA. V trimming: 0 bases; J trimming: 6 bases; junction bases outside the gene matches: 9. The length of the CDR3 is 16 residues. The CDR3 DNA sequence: TGCAGCGTTGAAGAACCCAGCGGGAGGGTCCCTGATACGCAGTATTTT. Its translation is CSVEEPSGRVPDTQYF.

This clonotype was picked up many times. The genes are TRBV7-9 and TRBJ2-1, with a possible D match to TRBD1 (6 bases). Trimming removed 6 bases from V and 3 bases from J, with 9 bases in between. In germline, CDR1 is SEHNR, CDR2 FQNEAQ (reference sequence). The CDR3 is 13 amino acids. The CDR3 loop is CASRPQGYNEQFF. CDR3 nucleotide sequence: TGTGCCAGCAGACCACAGGGCTACAATGAGCAGTTCTTC.

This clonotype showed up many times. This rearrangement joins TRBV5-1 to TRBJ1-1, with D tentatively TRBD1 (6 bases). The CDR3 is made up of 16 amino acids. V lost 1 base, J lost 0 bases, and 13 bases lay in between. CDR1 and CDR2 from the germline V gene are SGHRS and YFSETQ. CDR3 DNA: TGCGCCAGCAGCTTGACAGGGCAAGGGATGAACACTGAAGCTTTCTTT. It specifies CASSLTGQGMNTEAFF.

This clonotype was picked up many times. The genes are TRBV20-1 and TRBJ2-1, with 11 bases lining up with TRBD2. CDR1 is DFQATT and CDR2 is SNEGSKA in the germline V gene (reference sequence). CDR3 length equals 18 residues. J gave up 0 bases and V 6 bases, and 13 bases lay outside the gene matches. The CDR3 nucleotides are TGCAGTGCCGACGACGGGACTAGCGGATCCAGCTCCTACAATGAGCAGTTCTTC. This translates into CSADDGTSGSSSYNEQFF.

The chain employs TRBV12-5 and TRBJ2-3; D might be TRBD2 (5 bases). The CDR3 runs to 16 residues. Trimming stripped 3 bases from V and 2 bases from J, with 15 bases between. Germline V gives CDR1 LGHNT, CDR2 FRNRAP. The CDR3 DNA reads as TGTGCTAGTGGTTTCCTCGTTAGCGACAACACAGATACGCAGTATTTT. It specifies CASGFLVSDNTDTQYF.

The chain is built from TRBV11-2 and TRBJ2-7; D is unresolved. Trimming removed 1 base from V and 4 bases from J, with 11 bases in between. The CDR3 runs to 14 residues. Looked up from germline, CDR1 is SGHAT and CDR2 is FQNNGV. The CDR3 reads CASSLVWTPYEQYF. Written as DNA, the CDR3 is TGTGCCAGCAGCTTAGTTTGGACCCCATACGAGCAGTACTTC.

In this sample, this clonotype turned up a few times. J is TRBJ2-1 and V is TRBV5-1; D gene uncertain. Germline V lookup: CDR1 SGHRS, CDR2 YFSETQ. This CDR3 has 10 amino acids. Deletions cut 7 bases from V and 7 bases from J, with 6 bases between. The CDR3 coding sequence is TGCGCCAGCCTATCAAATGAGCAGTTCTTC. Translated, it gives CASLSNEQFF.

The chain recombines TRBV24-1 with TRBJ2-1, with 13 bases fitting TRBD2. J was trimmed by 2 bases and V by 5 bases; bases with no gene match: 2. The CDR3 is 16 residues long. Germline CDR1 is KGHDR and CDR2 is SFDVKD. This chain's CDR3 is CATSGGLAGAYNEQFF. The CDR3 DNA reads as TGTGCCACCAGTGGAGGACTAGCGGGGGCCTACAATGAGCAGTTCTTC.

The chain's CDR3 is CASSRSGTAYNEQFF. In DNA, the CDR3 is TGCGCCAGCAGCCGCTCCGGGACTGCATACAATGAGCAGTTCTTC. This sequence joins TRBV5-1 and TRBJ2-1, with TRBD2 as a possible D gene (6 bases). The CDR3 is made up of 15 amino acids. The V end lost 4 bases, the J end lost 4 bases, and 15 bases lay between the germline ends. The germline V gene has CDR1 SGHRS and CDR2 YFSETQ.

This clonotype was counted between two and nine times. CDR3 loop: CASSLGTGQGEKLFF. In DNA, the CDR3 is TGTGCCAGCAGCTTAGGGACCGGACAGGGTGAAAAACTGTTTTTT. The chain carries TRBV11-2 and TRBJ1-4, with 8 bases identical to TRBD1. Trimming took 1 base from V and 7 from J; bases not matched to a gene: 5. Germline V gene lookup returns CDR1 SGHAT and CDR2 FQNNGV. This CDR3 has 15 residues.

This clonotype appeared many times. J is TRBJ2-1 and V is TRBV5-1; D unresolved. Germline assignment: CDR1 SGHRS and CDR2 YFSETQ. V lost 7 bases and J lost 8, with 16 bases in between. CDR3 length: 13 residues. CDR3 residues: CASARAGRDEQFF. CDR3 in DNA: TGCGCCAGCGCTAGGGCAGGACGGGATGAGCAGTTCTTC.